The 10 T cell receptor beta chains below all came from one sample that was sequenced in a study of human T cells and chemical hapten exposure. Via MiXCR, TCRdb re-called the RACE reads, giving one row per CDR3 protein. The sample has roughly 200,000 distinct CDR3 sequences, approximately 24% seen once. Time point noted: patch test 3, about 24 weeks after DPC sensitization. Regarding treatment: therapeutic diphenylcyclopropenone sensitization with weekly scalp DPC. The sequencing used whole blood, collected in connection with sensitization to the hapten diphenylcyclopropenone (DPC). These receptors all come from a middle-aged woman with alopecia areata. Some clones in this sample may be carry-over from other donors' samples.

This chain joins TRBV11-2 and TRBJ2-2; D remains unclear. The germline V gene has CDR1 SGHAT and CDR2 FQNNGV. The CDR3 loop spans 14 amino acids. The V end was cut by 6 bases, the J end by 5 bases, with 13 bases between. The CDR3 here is CASSLRVATGELFF. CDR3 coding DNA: TGTGCCAGCAGTCTCCGGGTGGCGACCGGGGAGCTGTTTTTT.

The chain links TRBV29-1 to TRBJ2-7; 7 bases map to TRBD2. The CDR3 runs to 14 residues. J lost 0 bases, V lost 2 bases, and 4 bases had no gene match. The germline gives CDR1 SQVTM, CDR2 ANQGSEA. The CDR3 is CSVEKAGDSYEQYF. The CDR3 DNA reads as TGCAGCGTTGAAAAGGCGGGGGACTCCTACGAGCAGTACTTC.

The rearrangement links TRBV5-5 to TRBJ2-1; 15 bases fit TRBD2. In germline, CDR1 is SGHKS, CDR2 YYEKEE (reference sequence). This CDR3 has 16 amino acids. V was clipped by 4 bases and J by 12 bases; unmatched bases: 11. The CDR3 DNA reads TGTGCCAGCAGCCCCGGGACTAGCGGGAGGCCCCAAGGGCAGTTCTTC. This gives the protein CASSPGTSGRPQGQFF.

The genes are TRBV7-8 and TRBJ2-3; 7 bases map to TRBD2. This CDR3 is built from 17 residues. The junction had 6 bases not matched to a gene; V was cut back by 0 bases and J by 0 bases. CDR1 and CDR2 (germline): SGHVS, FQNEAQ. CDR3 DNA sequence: TGTGCCAGCAGCTTAGCTTTCGTGGGAGGGAGCACAGATACGCAGTATTTT. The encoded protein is CASSLAFVGGSTDTQYF.

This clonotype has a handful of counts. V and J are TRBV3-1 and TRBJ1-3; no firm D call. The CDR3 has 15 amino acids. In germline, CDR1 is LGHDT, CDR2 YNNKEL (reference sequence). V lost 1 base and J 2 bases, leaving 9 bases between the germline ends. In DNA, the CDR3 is TGTGCCAGCAGCCAAGTTAGAGGGACTGGAAACACCATATATTTT. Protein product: CASSQVRGTGNTIYF.

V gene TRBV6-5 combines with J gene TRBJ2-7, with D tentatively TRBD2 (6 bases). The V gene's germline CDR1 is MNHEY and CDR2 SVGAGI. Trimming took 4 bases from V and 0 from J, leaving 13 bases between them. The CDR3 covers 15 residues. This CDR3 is CASSFSPGLSYEQYF. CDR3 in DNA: TGTGCCAGCAGTTTCTCACCGGGACTCTCCTACGAGCAGTACTTC.

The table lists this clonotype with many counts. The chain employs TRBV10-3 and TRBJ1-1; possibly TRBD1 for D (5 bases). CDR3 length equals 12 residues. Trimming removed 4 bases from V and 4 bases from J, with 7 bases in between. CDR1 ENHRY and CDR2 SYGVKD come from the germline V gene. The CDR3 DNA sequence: TGTGCCATCAGTGCAGGGTTCACTGAAGCTTTCTTT. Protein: CAISAGFTEAFF.

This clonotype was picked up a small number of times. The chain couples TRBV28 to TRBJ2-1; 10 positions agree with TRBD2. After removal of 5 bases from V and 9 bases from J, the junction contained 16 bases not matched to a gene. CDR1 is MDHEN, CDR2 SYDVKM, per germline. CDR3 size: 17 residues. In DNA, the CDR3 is TGTGCCAGCAGTCCCCCCTTGGGAGCGGGAGGGCCGGGTGAGCAGTTCTTC. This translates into CASSPPLGAGGPGEQFF.

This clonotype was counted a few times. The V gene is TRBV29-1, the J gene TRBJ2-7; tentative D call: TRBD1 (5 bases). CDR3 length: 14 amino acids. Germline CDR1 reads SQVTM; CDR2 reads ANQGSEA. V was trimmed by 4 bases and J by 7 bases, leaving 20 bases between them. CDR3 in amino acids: CSVGGPSQSKEQYF. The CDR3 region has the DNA TGCAGCGTTGGGGGCCCCTCTCAGTCAAAGGAGCAGTACTTC.

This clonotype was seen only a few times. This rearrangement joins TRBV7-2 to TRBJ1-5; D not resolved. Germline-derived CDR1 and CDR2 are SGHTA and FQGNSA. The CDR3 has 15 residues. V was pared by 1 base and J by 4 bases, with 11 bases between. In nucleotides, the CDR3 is TGTGCCAGCAGCTTAGTTCTCAGCTTTAATCAGCCCCAGCATTTT. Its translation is CASSLVLSFNQPQHF.